The 32 T cell receptor beta chains reported below all come from one sample, sequenced in a study of blood T cells in healthy people across ages. Using a J-beta primer mix together with a sample-barcoded 5' primer, a second PCR was run for roughly 6 to 12 cycles. From the 5' RACE reads, TCRdb called clonotypes with MiXCR, one entry per CDR3 protein. The sample lists 1.2 million to 1.5 million distinct CDR3 sequences, approximately 42% occurring once. The specimen sequenced was blood. These receptors originate from a woman between 18 and 29 years old in good health.

The chain carries TRBV19 and TRBJ2-1; D is uncertain. V lost 5 bases and J lost 0, with 8 bases in between. CDR1 and CDR2 from the germline V gene are LNHDA and SQIVND (reference sequence). The CDR3 consists of 14 residues. The CDR3, as DNA: TGTGCCAGTAGTGTGCAGAGCTCCTACAATGAGCAGTTCTTC. It yields the protein CASSVQSSYNEQFF.

This clonotype has more than one count but fewer than ten. The chain carries TRBV7-6 and TRBJ2-7; no clear D. Germline CDR1 SGHVS, CDR2 FNYEAQ. The CDR3 loop spans 12 amino acids. V was cut by 5 bases and J by 4 bases, with 9 bases left in between. CDR3 protein: CASSGPDYEQYF. CDR3 nucleotides: TGTGCCAGCAGCGGTCCTGATTACGAGCAGTACTTC. Full variable domain (remainder filled in from reference TRBV7-6 and TRBJ2-7): GAGVSQSPRYKVTKRGQDVALRCDPISGHVSLYWYRQALGQGPEFLTYFNYEAQQDKSGLPNDRFSAERPEGSISTLTIQRTEQRDSAMYRCASSGPDYEQYFGPGTRLTVT.

To note about this clonotype: One junction end does not reproduce the germline sequence, and a read error may be involved. This chain's CDR3 is CASMDITNYGHTF. DNA for the CDR3: TGCGCCAGCATGGACATTACCAACTATGGCCACACCTTC. This sequence joins TRBV5-1 and TRBJ1-2, with D maybe TRBD1 (5 bases). Germline assignment: CDR1 SGHRS and CDR2 YFSETQ. The CDR3 has 13 residues.

The chain combines TRBV6-1 with TRBJ1-2; no reliable D call. V shed 1 base and J shed 5 bases, with 2 bases lying between them. The CDR3 spans 11 residues. Germline V gene sequence: CDR1 MNHNS, CDR2 SASEGT. In DNA, the CDR3 is TGTGCCAGCAGTGAAGTTTATGGCTACACCTTC. Translated, it gives CASSEVYGYTF.

This clonotype was counted ten times or more. V and J are TRBV20-1 and TRBJ2-3; D is perhaps TRBD2 (6 bases). Germline values: CDR1 DFQATT, CDR2 SNEGSKA (reference sequence). With 5 bases removed from V and 0 bases from J, the gap between germline ends came to 9 bases. The CDR3 has 13 amino acids. The CDR3 loop reads CSAASDSTDTQYF. The CDR3 nucleotides read TGCAGTGCTGCTAGCGATAGCACAGATACGCAGTATTTT.

The genes are TRBV11-1 and TRBJ2-1, with 8 bases aligning to TRBD1. Germline-derived CDR1 and CDR2 are SGHAT and FQDESV (reference sequence). The CDR3 consists of 18 residues. The V and J ends lost 3 bases and 0 bases, in that order; junction bases with no gene match: 10. The CDR3 nucleotides read TGTGCCAGCAGCTTCATCGAGGCCGGGACAGGCTCCTACAATGAGCAGTTCTTC. It specifies CASSFIEAGTGSYNEQFF.

Only one count was recorded for this clonotype. The chain has TRBV20-1 and TRBJ2-3, with 8 bases identical to TRBD2. CDR3 length: 17 amino acids. The germline CDR1 and CDR2 sequences are DFQATT and SNEGSKA (reference sequence). The V segment lost 6 bases and the J segment 4 bases; nucleotides outside the gene matches: 18. In DNA, the CDR3 is TGCAGTGCCCCCGAGGGTAGCGGGATGATTCGGGCAGATACGCAGTATTTT. It is translated as CSAPEGSGMIRADTQYF.

V and J are TRBV6-5 and TRBJ2-1; 10 positions agree with TRBD2. The J call may not be correct, given that the DNA end is closer to TRBJ2-7. The germline V gene encodes CDR1 MNHEY and CDR2 SVGAGI. The CDR3 runs to 16 residues. As DNA, the CDR3 is TGTGCCAGCAGTTATTCACTAGCGGGATTATACAATGAGCAGTACTTC. Its protein product is CASSYSLAGLYNEQYF.

This chain uses TRBV5-5 with TRBJ1-2; D remains ambiguous. This CDR3 spans 14 amino acids. V lost 0 bases and J 8 bases, leaving 14 bases between the germline ends. Germline CDR1 and CDR2: SGHKS and YYEKEE (reference sequence). CDR3: CASSLALLTEGYTF. The CDR3 coding sequence is TGTGCCAGCAGCTTGGCCCTCCTAACGGAAGGCTACACCTTC.

The chain uses TRBV7-9 and TRBJ1-2, with a weak D call TRBD1 (5 bases). Deletions cut 7 bases from V and 4 bases from J, with 22 bases between. In germline, CDR1 is SEHNR, CDR2 FQNEAQ (reference sequence). The CDR3 spans 16 residues. CDR3 nucleotides: TGTGCCAGCAAGCCGAATGCAGGGAAGACTAGCTATGGCTACACCTTC. Translated, it gives CASKPNAGKTSYGYTF.

This chain uses TRBV7-3 with TRBJ2-1; D not resolved. The last part of the DNA fits TRBJ2-7 better; the J call may be wrong. The CDR3 loop spans 13 amino acids. Germline loops: CDR1 SGHTA, CDR2 FQGTGA. The DNA of the CDR3 is TGTGCCAGCAGCGTAGGCGGTGCCGAGGAGCAGTACTTC. Amino acids: CASSVGGAEEQYF.

A few counts support this clonotype. The chain recombines TRBV6-5 with TRBJ2-5; 11 bases match TRBD2. V shed 6 bases and J 5 bases; nucleotides not matched to a gene: 14. Germline CDR1 is MNHEY and CDR2 is SVGAGI. This CDR3 has 17 amino acids. The CDR3 DNA reads as TGTGCCAGCAGGGTTACTAGCGGGAGTTTTTATTTTGAGACCCAGTACTTC. Amino acid sequence: CASRVTSGSFYFETQYF.

This clonotype turned up a few times. The rearrangement joins TRBV20-1 to TRBJ2-7, with a weak D call TRBD1 (6 bases). The CDR3 is 13 residues long. Germline CDR1 reads DFQATT; CDR2 reads SNEGSKA (reference sequence). The V gene lost 6 bases and the J gene lost 0 bases, with 12 bases spanning the gap. The CDR3 reads CSAGNRDSYEQYF. The CDR3 coding sequence is TGCAGTGCCGGGAACAGGGACTCCTACGAGCAGTACTTC.

The chain joins TRBV7-9 to TRBJ2-1; a possible D gene is TRBD1 (5 bases). Trimming stripped 5 bases from V and 6 bases from J, with 17 bases between. CDR3 length: 15 residues. Germline loops: CDR1 SEHNR, CDR2 FQNEAQ (reference sequence). CDR3 in amino acids: CASSPLRGLCNEQFF. The CDR3 DNA sequence: TGTGCCAGCAGCCCTCTAAGGGGTCTGTGCAATGAGCAGTTCTTC.

This clonotype was detected a few times. The chain links TRBV12-3 or TRBV12-4 to TRBJ1-2; D gene uncertain. The CDR3 loop spans 15 amino acids. The germline V and J ends were trimmed by 1 base and 2 bases, with 11 bases remaining between them. This CDR3 is CASSLGVRGNYGYTF. The CDR3 bases are TGTGCCAGCAGTTTAGGGGTGCGGGGAAACTATGGCTACACCTTC.

This chain connects TRBV4-1 to TRBJ2-3, with unresolved D. The CDR3 has 14 residues. Germline V gene lookup returns CDR1 MGHRA and CDR2 YSYEKL. The V end lost 10 bases, the J end lost 2 bases, and 16 bases lay between the germline ends. The CDR3 region has the DNA TGCGCCACGGCCCTAGTCTCCCACACAGATACGCAGTATTTT. Its translation: CATALVSHTDTQYF.

In this sample, this clonotype turned up a few times. The chain has TRBV10-3 and TRBJ2-5; D could derive from TRBD1 or TRBD2 (5 bases each). CDR3 length equals 17 residues. The germline V and J ends were trimmed by 1 base and 11 bases, with 26 bases remaining between them. Germline V CDR1 and CDR2: ENHRY, SYGVKD. The DNA of the CDR3 is TGTGCCATCAGTGAGTTCGCTGGGACGGTGTCCTACAATGAGCAGTACTTC. Amino acid sequence: CAISEFAGTVSYNEQYF.

This clonotype occurred a few times. The V and J genes are TRBV20-1 and TRBJ2-7; the match to TRBD2 covers 11 bases. Losses at the gene ends were 4 bases for V and 4 bases for J; bases not matched to a gene: 12. The CDR3 has 16 amino acids. CDR1 is DFQATT and CDR2 is SNEGSKA in the germline V gene (reference sequence). CDR3 DNA: TGCAGTGCTAAGAAAACCGGGACTAGCGGCCAATACGAGCAGTACTTC. Residues: CSAKKTGTSGQYEQYF.

The sample holds one count of this clonotype. The rearrangement joins TRBV20-1 to TRBJ2-4, with 7 bases lining up with TRBD2. The closer fit of TRBJ2-7 to the DNA end suggests the J call may be wrong. Germline assignment: CDR1 DFQATT and CDR2 SNEGSKA (reference sequence). This CDR3 region has 13 residues. This chain's CDR3 is CSLLPGGGHEQYF. DNA of the CDR3: TGCAGTTTATTACCGGGGGGAGGGCACGAGCAGTACTTC.

The chain joins TRBV3-1 to TRBJ2-7, with TRBD1 matching over 9 bases. CDR1 and CDR2 from the germline V gene are LGHDT and YNNKEL (reference sequence). CDR3 length equals 17 residues. The trim removed 5 bases at V and 3 bases at J, leaving 14 bases unmatched. DNA of the CDR3: TGTGCCAGCAGCAAAGCTAAATCCGGGACAGGGCACTACGAGCAGTACTTC. Translating it yields CASSKAKSGTGHYEQYF.

This chain connects TRBV2 to TRBJ2-5, with TRBD2 identical over 13 bases. The CDR3 extends over 18 amino acids. The germline V gene encodes CDR1 SNHLY and CDR2 FYNNEI. V shed 8 bases and J 0 bases; nucleotides not matched to a gene: 12. Here the CDR3 DNA reads TGTGCCAGCGCACGACCGACTAGCGGGGGGCAATACCAAGAGACCCAGTACTTC. Amino acids: CASARPTSGGQYQETQYF.

CDR3 in amino acids: CASSTVGGAGNQPQHF. CDR3 nucleotides: TGTGCCAGCAGCACGGTGGGGGGCGCAGGCAATCAGCCCCAGCATTTT. J is TRBJ1-5 and V is TRBV5-6, with D possibly being TRBD1 (6 bases). The V end was cut by 4 bases, the J end by 2 bases, with 16 bases between. The CDR3 is made up of 16 amino acids. Germline-derived CDR1 and CDR2 are SGHDT and YYEEEE.

The rearrangement uses TRBV5-1 and TRBJ2-1; D possibly corresponds to TRBD2 (6 bases). The CDR3 sequence is 14 residues long. The ends were cut back, 0 bases at V and 8 bases at J, with 12 bases in the middle. The germline V gene encodes CDR1 SGHRS and CDR2 YFSETQ. CDR3 sequence reads: CASSLEPSEHEQFF. The CDR3 region has the DNA TGCGCCAGCAGCTTGGAGCCTAGCGAACATGAGCAGTTCTTC. Drawing the rest from reference TRBV5-1 and TRBJ2-1, the complete variable domain is KAGVTQTPRYLIKTRGQQVTLSCSPISGHRSVSWYQQTPGQGLQFLFEYFSETQRNKGNFPGRFSGRQFSNSRSEMNVSTLELGDSALYLCASSLEPSEHEQFFGPGTRLTVL.

This clonotype was counted only a few times. This sequence joins TRBV15 and TRBJ2-7; D is possibly TRBD1 (6 bases). The CDR3 contains 15 residues. Trimming shortened V by 5 bases and J by 2 bases, and 16 bases separated the two germline ends. Germline V gene data show CDR1 as LNHNV and CDR2 as YYDKDF (reference sequence). Written as DNA, the CDR3 is TGTGCCACCAGCCAAGAGGACAGTTCCACCTACGAGCAGTACTTC. This sequence encodes CATSQEDSSTYEQYF. Filled out from reference TRBV15 and TRBJ2-7, the complete variable domain reads DAMVIQNPRYQVTQFGKPVTLSCSQTLNHNVMYWYQQKSSQAPKLLFHYYDKDFNNEADTPDNFQSRRPNTSFCFLDIRSPGLGDTAMYLCATSQEDSSTYEQYFGPGTRLTVT.

Note on this clonotype: This may come from a read error, since a much larger clone is one base off. V usage is TRBV27 and J usage is TRBJ2-5; 7 positions agree with TRBD2. The junction had 20 bases not matched to a gene; V was cut back by 5 bases and J by 11 bases. Germline values: CDR1 MNHEY, CDR2 SMNVEV (reference sequence). The CDR3 extends over 16 amino acids. DNA of the CDR3: TGTGCCAGCAGTCCCCTAAGGGCGGGAGTCGTCGATGAGCAGTACTTC. Translated, it gives CASSPLRAGVVDEQYF.

The rearrangement links TRBV6-6 to TRBJ2-7; 9 bases agree with TRBD1. CDR1 is MNHNY and CDR2 is SVGAGI in the germline V gene (reference sequence). CDR3 size: 16 residues. Trimming took 3 bases from V and 1 from J; bases not matched to a gene: 7. CDR3 nucleotide sequence: TGTGCCAGCAGTTATTTAGTGGGACAGGGATCCTACGAGCAGTACTTC. This translates into CASSYLVGQGSYEQYF.

The V and J genes are TRBV7-2 and TRBJ1-2, with 9 bases identical to TRBD1. The germline V gene has CDR1 SGHTA and CDR2 FQGNSA. The CDR3 sequence is 15 residues long. V gave up 4 bases and J gave up 8 bases; unmatched junction bases: 11. The CDR3 bases are TGTGCCAGCAGCTCGCGCCAAGGACAGGGGTTCGGCTACACCTTC. Protein sequence: CASSSRQGQGFGYTF.

The table lists this clonotype with a few counts. The chain carries TRBV7-3 and TRBJ1-3; D might be TRBD1 (6 bases). Germline CDR1 reads SGHTA; CDR2 reads FQGTGA. CDR3 length: 13 residues. Trimming shortened V by 6 bases and J by 2 bases, and 8 bases separated the two germline ends. The CDR3 loop reads CASRPGAGNTIYF. In DNA, the CDR3 is TGTGCCAGCAGACCAGGGGCTGGAAACACCATATATTTT.

The chain couples TRBV27 to TRBJ1-4, with 10 nucleotides matching TRBD1. V gave up 6 bases and J gave up 2 bases; unmatched junction bases: 0. The CDR3 covers 14 residues. The germline V gene encodes CDR1 MNHEY and CDR2 SMNVEV (reference sequence). This CDR3 reads CASRDRGTNEKLFF. The CDR3 DNA reads TGTGCCAGCAGGGACAGGGGGACTAATGAAAAACTGTTTTTT.

This clonotype has a handful of counts. The rearrangement links TRBV6-6 to TRBJ2-5; tentative D call: TRBD1 (6 bases). The J call may be wrong; the DNA end is better matched by TRBJ2-7. The CDR3 consists of 12 residues. CDR1 MNHNY and CDR2 SVGAGI come from the germline V gene (reference sequence). This CDR3 reads CAGGRTRGEQYF. For the CDR3, the DNA is TGTGCAGGAGGAAGGACCAGGGGCGAGCAGTACTTC.

The rearrangement joins TRBV6-5 to TRBJ2-3; TRBD2 might be the D (6 bases). CDR1 is MNHEY, CDR2 SVGAGI, per germline. This CDR3 region has 15 residues. Trimming left V 2 bases short and J 2 bases short, with 11 bases between. The CDR3 DNA reads TGTGCCAGCAGTTACGCCCGGGACTCCACAGATACGCAGTATTTT. This gives the protein CASSYARDSTDTQYF.

As to this clonotype: Mismatch with germline at one junction end may stem from a read error. V gene TRBV25-1 combines with J gene TRBJ1-4; 7 nucleotides agree with TRBD1. This CDR3 region has 16 residues. Germline CDR1 is MGHDK and CDR2 is SYGVNS. The CDR3 nucleotides are TGTGCCAACAGTGGTTTGACAGGGCATCAGGAAGAAAAACTGTTTTTT. It specifies CANSGLTGHQEEKLFF.